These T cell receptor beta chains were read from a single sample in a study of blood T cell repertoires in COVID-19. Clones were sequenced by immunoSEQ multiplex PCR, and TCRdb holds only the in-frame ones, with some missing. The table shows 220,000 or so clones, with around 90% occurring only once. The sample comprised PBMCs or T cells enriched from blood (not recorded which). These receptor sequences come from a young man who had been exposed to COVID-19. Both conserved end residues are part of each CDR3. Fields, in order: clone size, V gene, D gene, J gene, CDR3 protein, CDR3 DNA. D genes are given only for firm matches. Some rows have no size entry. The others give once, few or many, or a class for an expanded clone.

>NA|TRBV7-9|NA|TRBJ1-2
CASTGGVQGGYTF
TGTGCCAGCACCGGGGGGGTTCAGGGCGGCTACACCTTC
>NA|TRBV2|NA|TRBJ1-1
CASSPTGTPGSTEAFF
TGTGCCAGCAGTCCTACCGGGACACCGGGGAGCACTGAAGCTTTCTTT
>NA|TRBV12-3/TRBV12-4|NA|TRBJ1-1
CASTLTMNTEAFF
TGTGCCAGCACTCTGACAATGAACACTGAAGCTTTCTTT
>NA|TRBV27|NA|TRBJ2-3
CASSFGQWLGTDTQYF
TGTGCCAGCAGTTTCGGACAGTGGCTAGGCACAGATACGCAGTATTTT
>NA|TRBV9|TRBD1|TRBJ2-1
CASSPKRTGESEQFF
TGTGCCAGCAGCCCAAAAAGGACAGGGGAAAGTGAGCAGTTCTTC
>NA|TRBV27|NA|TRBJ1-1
CASSLWAGEEAFF
TGTGCCAGCAGTTTATGGGCAGGGGAAGAAGCTTTCTTT
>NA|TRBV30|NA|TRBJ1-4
CAWGGTSNEKLFF
TGTGCCTGGGGCGGGACAAGCAATGAAAAACTGTTTTTT
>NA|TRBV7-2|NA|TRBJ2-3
CASSSPAGATDTQYF
TGTGCCAGCAGCTCCCCGGCGGGGGCCACAGATACGCAGTATTTT
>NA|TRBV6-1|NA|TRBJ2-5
CASSDGAAGGQETQYF
TGTGCCAGCAGTGATGGGGCCGCCGGTGGTCAAGAGACCCAGTACTTC
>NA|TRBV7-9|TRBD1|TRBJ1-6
CASSLDRLYNSPLHF
TGTGCCAGCAGCCTGGACAGGCTCTATAATTCACCCCTCCACTTT
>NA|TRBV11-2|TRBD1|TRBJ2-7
CASSQGTVYEQYF
TGTGCCAGCAGCCAAGGGACAGTCTACGAGCAGTACTTC
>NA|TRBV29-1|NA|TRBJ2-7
CSVVLDRITYEQYF
TGCAGCGTCGTGTTGGACAGAATAACCTACGAGCAGTACTTC
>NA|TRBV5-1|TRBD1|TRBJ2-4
CASSLGGQLNIQYF
TGCGCCAGCAGCTTGGGGGGACAGTTAAACATTCAGTACTTC
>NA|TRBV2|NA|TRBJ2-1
CASTQGYNEQFF
TGTGCCAGCACCCAGGGGTACAATGAGCAGTTCTTC
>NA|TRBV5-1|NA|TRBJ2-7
CASNKGRDSYEQYF
TGCGCCAGTAACAAGGGCAGGGACTCCTACGAGCAGTACTTC
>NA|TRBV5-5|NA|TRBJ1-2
CASSLEPNYGYTF
TGTGCCAGCAGCTTGGAGCCCAACTATGGCTACACCTTC
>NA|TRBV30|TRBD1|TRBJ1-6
CAWSVSGGAGSPLHF
TGTGCCTGGAGTGTATCAGGGGGCGCGGGTTCACCCCTCCACTTT
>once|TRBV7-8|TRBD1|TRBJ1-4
CASSLRSGGNEKLFF
TGTGCCAGCAGCCTACGTTCAGGGGGGAATGAAAAACTGTTTTTT
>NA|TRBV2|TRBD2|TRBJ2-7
CASILISGGTYEQYF
TGTGCCAGCATTCTAATTAGCGGGGGAACCTACGAGCAGTACTTC
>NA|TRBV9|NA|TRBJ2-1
CASSVYFNEQFF
TGTGCCAGCAGCGTATATTTCAATGAGCAGTTCTTC
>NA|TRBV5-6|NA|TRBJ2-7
CASSLGLGNRANEQYF
TGTGCCAGCAGCTTGGGTCTCGGAAACAGGGCCAACGAGCAGTACTTC
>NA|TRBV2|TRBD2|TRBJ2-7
CASSELGRGDSYEQYF
TGTGCCAGCAGTGAATTAGGGCGGGGGGATAGCTACGAGCAGTACTTC
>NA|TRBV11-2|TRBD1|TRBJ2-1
CASSLGTGYNEQFF
TGTGCCAGCAGCTTGGGGACAGGGTACAATGAGCAGTTCTTC
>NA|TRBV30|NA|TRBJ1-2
CAWSVLHTYGYTF
TGTGCCTGGAGTGTTTTACACACCTATGGCTACACCTTC
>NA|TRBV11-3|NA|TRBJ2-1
CASSAGPKGEQFF
TGTGCCAGCAGCGCGGGCCCAAAGGGTGAGCAGTTCTTC
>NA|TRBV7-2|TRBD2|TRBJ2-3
CASSFSSGGGDTQYF
TGTGCCAGCAGCTTTAGTAGCGGGGGGGGCGATACGCAGTATTTT
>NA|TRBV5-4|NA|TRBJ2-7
CASMGDTTYEQYF
TGTGCCAGCATGGGGGACACCACGTACGAGCAGTACTTC
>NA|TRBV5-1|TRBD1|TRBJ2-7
CASSLVGTGIDEQYF
TGCGCCAGCAGCTTAGTAGGGACAGGTATCGACGAGCAGTACTTC
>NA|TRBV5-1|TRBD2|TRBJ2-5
CASSVGQPSGGAGETQYF
TGCGCCAGCAGCGTTGGCCAGCCGAGCGGGGGGGCTGGGGAGACCCAGTACTTC
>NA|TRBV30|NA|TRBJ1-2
CAWNYTVGYTF
TGTGCCTGGAATTATACAGTTGGCTACACCTTC
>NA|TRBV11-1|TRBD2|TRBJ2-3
CASDGLATDTQYF
TGTGCCAGCGACGGACTAGCTACAGATACGCAGTATTTT
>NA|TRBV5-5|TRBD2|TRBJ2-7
CASSPKLRGSYSYEQYF
TGTGCCAGCAGCCCAAAACTGCGGGGGTCATACTCCTACGAGCAGTACTTC
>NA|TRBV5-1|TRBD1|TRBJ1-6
CASSLDRGLSGNSPLHF
TGCGCCAGCAGCTTGGACAGGGGGCTCTCCGGCAATTCACCCCTCCACTTT
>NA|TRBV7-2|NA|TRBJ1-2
CASSPPGGGYGYTF
TGTGCCAGCAGCCCCCCGGGGGGGGGCTATGGCTACACCTTC
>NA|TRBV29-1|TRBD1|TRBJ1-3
CSVTYGQGPGNTIYF
TGCAGCGTTACCTACGGACAGGGCCCTGGAAACACCATATATTTT
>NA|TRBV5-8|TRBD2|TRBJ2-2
CASSSLPLAGGSGELFF
TGTGCCAGCAGCTCTCTCCCACTAGCGGGGGGGTCCGGGGAGCTGTTTTTT
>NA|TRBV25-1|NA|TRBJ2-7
CATTNLGVTYEQYF
TGTGCCACCACGAACTTGGGAGTAACCTACGAGCAGTACTTC
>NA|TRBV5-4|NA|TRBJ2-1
CASSVVHQNEQFF
TGTGCCAGCAGCGTGGTTCATCAAAATGAGCAGTTCTTC
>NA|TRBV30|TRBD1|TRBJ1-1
CAWGTGWNTEAFF
TGTGCCTGGGGGACAGGGTGGAACACTGAAGCTTTCTTT
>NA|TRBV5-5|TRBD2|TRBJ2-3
CASSLGLAGSTDTQYF
TGTGCCAGCAGCCTCGGACTAGCGGGGAGCACAGATACGCAGTATTTT
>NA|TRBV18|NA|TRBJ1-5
CASSADGAGRPQHF
TGTGCCAGCTCAGCCGACGGGGCGGGGAGGCCCCAGCATTTT
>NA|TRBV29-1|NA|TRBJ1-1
CSVVQGTYTEAFF
TGCAGCGTTGTACAGGGTACATACACTGAAGCTTTCTTT
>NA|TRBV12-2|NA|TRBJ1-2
CASRLGTNYGYTF
TGTGCAAGTCGCCTCGGGACAAACTATGGCTACACCTTC
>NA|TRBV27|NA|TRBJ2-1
CASSLFEPSSYNEQFF
TGTGCCAGCAGTTTATTCGAGCCTAGCTCCTACAATGAGCAGTTCTTC
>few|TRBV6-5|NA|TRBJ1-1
CASRLDPGATEAFF
TGTGCCAGCAGACTAGACCCCGGCGCCACTGAAGCTTTCTTT
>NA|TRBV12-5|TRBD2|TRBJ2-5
CASGFGLVSQETQYF
TGTGCTAGTGGTTTCGGACTAGTGAGTCAAGAGACCCAGTACTTC
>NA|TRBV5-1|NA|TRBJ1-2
CASSQPDRPGYTF
TGCGCCAGCAGCCAACCAGACAGGCCAGGCTACACCTTC
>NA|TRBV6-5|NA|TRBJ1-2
CASTGNNGYTF
TGTGCCAGTACAGGGAATAATGGCTACACCTTC
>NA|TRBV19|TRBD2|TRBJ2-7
CASSPTSGDIYEQYF
TGTGCCAGTAGTCCCACTAGCGGGGACATCTACGAGCAGTACTTC
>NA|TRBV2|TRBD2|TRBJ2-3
CASSDPGLAVPTSTDTQYF
TGTGCCAGCAGTGACCCGGGACTAGCGGTACCTACTAGCACAGATACGCAGTATTTT